This is a list of T cell receptor beta chains from one sample in a study of beta chain features in type 1 diabetes. Repertoires were generated with immunoSEQ multiplex PCR, while TCRdb's copy carries only in-frame clones and drops some. The data show 250,000 to 300,000 clones, with 13% to 15% seen just once and about 0.017% held by the top ten. Sequencing used naive CD4+ T cells from blood. The receptors stem from a man aged 25 to 45 with type 1 diabetes. The CDR3 runs from the conserved cysteine through the conserved F or W. A D gene is named only where the DNA matches it firmly. Size is omitted from some rows. Given values are once, few, many or a class for expanded clones.

j_call | d_call | clone_size | v_call | cdr3_nt | cdr3_aa
TRBJ2-1 | TRBD2 | few | TRBV7-6 | TGTGCCAGCAGCTCCAAACCTCAGCGGGGGGGGGTTTTTAGCTCCTACAATGAGCAGTTCTTC | CASSSKPQRGGVFSSYNEQFF
TRBJ2-2 | TRBD2 | few | TRBV4-2 | TGTGCCAGCAGCCAAGGAACTAGCGGGAGCCCCGCCGGGGAGCTGTTTTTT | CASSQGTSGSPAGELFF
TRBJ2-3 | . | few | TRBV6-5 | TGTGCCAGCAGAGATAGGACGGAGGGTACGCAGTATTTT | CASRDRTEGTQYF
TRBJ2-1 | . | . | TRBV5-1 | TGCGCCAGCAGCGTCGGAGGGGCCAATGAGCAGTTCTTC | CASSVGGANEQFF
TRBJ2-2 | TRBD2 | . | TRBV5-6 | TGTGCCAGCAGCCCTACTAGCGGGATTACCGGGGAGCTGTTTTTT | CASSPTSGITGELFF
TRBJ1-1 | TRBD1 | . | TRBV30 | TGTGCCTGGAGTGTTCAGGGGGCATGGGCTTTCTTT | CAWSVQGAWAFF
TRBJ1-4 | . | . | TRBV10-3 | TGTGCCATCACCGGACAGCTTGATGAAAAACTGTTTTTT | CAITGQLDEKLFF
TRBJ1-2 | . | few | TRBV14 | TGTGCCAGCAGCCAAGCAAGGTCCCGGGTGGCTAACTATGGCTACACCTTC | CASSQARSRVANYGYTF
TRBJ1-5 | . | few | TRBV7-2 | TGTGCCAGCAGTCTAGGAGATAGCAATCAGCCCCAGCATTTT | CASSLGDSNQPQHF
TRBJ1-5 | . | . | TRBV28 | TGTGCCAGCAGTCAAAACAATCAGCCCCAGCATTTT | CASSQNNQPQHF
TRBJ2-3 | . | few | TRBV28 | TGTGCCAGCAGTGCCTTAACAGGGTCAGATACGCAGTATTTT | CASSALTGSDTQYF
TRBJ2-7 | . | . | TRBV28 | TGTGCCAGCAGCCACAGCACCCTCGACCCCTACGAGCAGTACTTC | CASSHSTLDPYEQYF
TRBJ2-1 | . | . | TRBV11-2 | TGTGCCAGCAGCCCACGACAGCCACACTCCTACAATGAGCAGTTCTTC | CASSPRQPHSYNEQFF
TRBJ2-5 | . | few | TRBV7-2 | TGTGCCAGCAGCATGGCGAGGTGGGAGACCCAGTACTTC | CASSMARWETQYF
TRBJ2-7 | . | . | TRBV2 | TGTGCCAGCAGTGGTAGGGGAACCTACGAGCAGTACTTC | CASSGRGTYEQYF
TRBJ2-7 | . | few | TRBV7-8 | TGTGCCAGCAGCTTCTTACAGGGACAAGAGTACGAGCAGTACTTC | CASSFLQGQEYEQYF
TRBJ2-1 | . | . | TRBV5-1 | TGCGCCAGCAGCTTGGGCCCCAGCGGTTCCTACAATGAGCAGTTCTTC | CASSLGPSGSYNEQFF
TRBJ1-5 | . | . | TRBV2 | TGTGCCAGCAGTGGCATGGGGCGTCAGCCCCAGCATTTT | CASSGMGRQPQHF
TRBJ2-1 | . | few | TRBV7-8 | TGTGCCAGCAGCTTAGTGCCTATCTCCTACAATGAGCAGTTCTTC | CASSLVPISYNEQFF
TRBJ2-5 | . | few | TRBV7-3 | TGTGCCAGCAGCCGCCAAAGCGAAGAGACCCAGTACTTC | CASSRQSEETQYF
TRBJ2-5 | . | few | TRBV7-9 | TGTGCCAGCAGCCTCCAAGAGACCCAGTACTTC | CASSLQETQYF
TRBJ2-1 | TRBD1 | . | TRBV18 | TGTGCCAGCTCACCACCCGGGACAGAGGGTTATGAGCAGTTCTTC | CASSPPGTEGYEQFF
TRBJ2-5 | . | . | TRBV30 | TGTGCCTGGAGGGAGCGGTTAGGGAGTGGACAAGAGACCCAGTACTTC | CAWRERLGSGQETQYF
TRBJ1-2 | . | few | TRBV28 | TGTGCCAGCACGGTTTCCGGGACACCGAGCTATGGCTACACCTTC | CASTVSGTPSYGYTF
TRBJ2-1 | . | . | TRBV30 | TGTGCCTGGAGGCGGGGTCCTGAGCAGTTCTTC | CAWRRGPEQFF
TRBJ1-5 | . | few | TRBV7-9 | TGTGCCAGCAGCTTTTCGGATCAGCCCCAGCATTTT | CASSFSDQPQHF
TRBJ2-1 | . | . | TRBV28 | TGTGCCAGCAGTTTGGCAGGGGTTAACAATGAGCAGTTCTTC | CASSLAGVNNEQFF
TRBJ2-2 | TRBD1 | few | TRBV2 | TGTGCCAGCAGCCCCCCGGGACAGGGTATCACCGGGGAGCTGTTTTTT | CASSPPGQGITGELFF
TRBJ2-1 | TRBD2 | . | TRBV7-2 | TGTGCCAGCAGCTTGGGACTAGCGGTCAATGAGCAGTTCTTC | CASSLGLAVNEQFF
TRBJ1-5 | . | few | TRBV7-8 | TGTGCCAGCAGCTTAGTGGGCGGGGGATATGGCAATCAGCCCCAGCATTTT | CASSLVGGGYGNQPQHF
TRBJ1-2 | . | . | TRBV30 | TGTGCCTGGAGCCTGGGGGCGGGAGATGGCTACACCTTC | CAWSLGAGDGYTF
TRBJ2-5 | . | few | TRBV4-2 | TGTGCCAGCAGCCAAGGAGCAGTCGGGGAGACCCAGTACTTC | CASSQGAVGETQYF
TRBJ1-1 | TRBD1 | . | TRBV25-1 | TGTGCCAGCAGTGTGGGACAGCGTAACACTGAAGCTTTCTTT | CASSVGQRNTEAFF
TRBJ1-1 | TRBD1 | . | TRBV28 | TGTGCCAGCAGTTCGGACAGGAGGAACGGCTTCTTT | CASSSDRRNGFF
TRBJ2-1 | . | . | TRBV18 | TGTGCCAGCTCATCGGTACTAGGGAGCTCCTACAATGAGCAGTTCTTC | CASSSVLGSSYNEQFF
TRBJ2-7 | . | few | TRBV7-2 | TGTGCCAGCAGCTCCACAGGGCTCGCCTCCTACGAGCAGTACTTC | CASSSTGLASYEQYF
TRBJ2-7 | . | . | TRBV18 | TGTGCCAGCTCACCTCAGGCGGGGTACGAGCAGTACTTC | CASSPQAGYEQYF
TRBJ2-1 | . | . | TRBV6-5 | TGTGCCAGCAGTTTCCACAGGGATGAGCAGTTCTTC | CASSFHRDEQFF
TRBJ2-7 | TRBD1 | few | TRBV29-1 | TGCAGCGTTGAAGGGACAGGGGCCCTGAGCGAGCAGTACTTC | CSVEGTGALSEQYF
TRBJ1-2 | . | few | TRBV11-2 | TGTGCCAGCAGCAGAAACACGGGAGGCTACACCTTC | CASSRNTGGYTF
TRBJ1-2 | TRBD1 | few | TRBV10-3 | TGTGCCATCAGTGAGTCTCGACAGGGAATTGCCCGGGACTATGGCTACACCTTC | CAISESRQGIARDYGYTF